The source of this T cell receptor (beta chain) is a study of monozygotic twins with inflammatory bowel disease. Whole-study results and caveats: Healthy co-twins exceeded IBD patients in TCRbeta diversity as measured by inverse Simpson. Data gave no support to a single strong signal or clonotype associated with IBD.

cDNA encoding TCRalpha and TCRbeta underwent two nested PCRs of approximately 16 and 10 cycles, each of which was followed by bead purification. Using the 5' RACE reads, TCRdb records one entry per CDR3 protein without DNA. Reported are 350,000 to 400,000 distinct CDR3 sequences; the ten largest clones contain 2% to 3%. In regard to this clonotype: What it recognizes is unknown.

Researchers collected around 2.4 ml of blood per donor. The CDR3 length is 14 residues. Germline assignment: CDR1 DFQATT and CDR2 SNEGSKA (reference sequence). The chain uses TRBV20-1 and TRBJ2-3; the D call of TRBD2 rests on TCRdb alone, since no DNA is present to check it. Sequencing was done on a sample of blood. The TCR comes from a human donor with ulcerative colitis or Crohn's disease, or a healthy co-twin of an affected twin (not recorded which). CDR3: CSALTSYSPDTQYF.